This T cell receptor (beta chain) was profiled in a study of control samples from healthy donors and cancer patients. Here immunoSEQ multiplex PCR was the method, and the copy in TCRdb shows in-frame clones only, minus some. The sample has approximately 89,000 clones; approximately 89% are singletons. Germline lookup yields CDR1 LNHDA and CDR2 SQIVND (reference sequence). Trimming removed 5 bases at V and 0 bases at J, with 14 bases between. This CDR3 has 16 residues. The chain employs TRBV19 and TRBJ1-3; unclear D gene. The material sequenced was blood. The clonotype originates from a man between 45 and 60 years old in good health. The CDR3 sequence: CASSPEVGVSGNTIYF. The CDR3 region has the DNA TGTGCCAGTAGTCCAGAGGTCGGGGTCTCTGGAAACACCATATATTTT.